Listed here are 22 T cell receptor beta chains from one sample, sequenced in a study of vaccination effects on CD4 cells after COVID-19 (dated by TCRdb to 2022 to 2024). The library came from the immunoSEQ multiplex PCR assay. TCRdb carries this immuneACCESS record with in-frame sequences only. Its versions omit some clonotypes, under half of them owing to an unresolved V gene in the studies checked, with the rest unexplained. The sample data list roughly 70,000 clones, and 60% to 75% of these were observed just once. The ten largest clones add up to 5% of the sample. To identify antigen-specific CD4+ T cell clonotypes by their expansion, the ViraFEST assay first stimulated PBMC with viral peptide pools and then applied TCR sequencing. After approximately eleven days of culture, CD4+ T cells were isolated with the EasySep CD4+ T cell isolation kit. Convalescent patients had PCR-confirmed SARS-CoV-2 infection between March and December 2020, before Alpha, Beta and Delta variants emerged in the United States.

No antigen has been assigned to these receptors. The sample consisted of CD4+ T cells from PBMCs cultured with HIV peptides, taken before COVID-19 vaccination. This specimen's cell subset or site label, interpreted: HIV-1 Nef peptide pool negative control/reference culture. Source of these receptors: a human donor who had a prior SARS-CoV-2 infection.

This clone was counted between two and nine times. The chain has TRBV6-6 and TRBJ2-7; 7 positions agree with TRBD1. The CDR3 is made up of 15 amino acids. CDR1 is MNHNY and CDR2 is SVGAGI in the germline V gene (reference sequence). The V and J ends lost 6 bases and 0 bases, in that order; junction bases with no gene match: 8. The CDR3 is CASRDRLTGSYEQYF. The CDR3 coding sequence is TGTGCCAGCAGGGACAGGCTAACCGGCTCCTACGAGCAGTACTTC.

This chain links TRBV29-1 with TRBJ2-1; D might be TRBD1 or TRBD2, each matching 5 bases. Germline CDR1 reads SQVTM; CDR2 reads ANQGSEA. The CDR3 contains 15 residues. With 6 bases removed from V and 4 bases from J, the gap between germline ends came to 19 bases. This CDR3 reads CSVGDGWARYNEQFF. In DNA, the CDR3 is TGCAGCGTGGGGGACGGGTGGGCGCGGTACAATGAGCAGTTCTTC.

The genes are TRBV2 and TRBJ2-1; the match to TRBD2 covers 8 bases. The CDR3 spans 12 residues. V lost 3 bases to trimming and J lost 10 bases; unmatched junction nucleotides: 2. CDR1 SNHLY and CDR2 FYNNEI come from the germline V gene. CDR3 in DNA: TGTGCCAGCAGTGAGGTAGCGGGGGAGCAGTTCTTC. This encodes CASSEVAGEQFF.

This chain connects TRBV7-9 to TRBJ2-2, with 7 bases that match TRBD2. Germline V lookup: CDR1 SEHNR, CDR2 FQNEAQ (reference sequence). This CDR3 contains 17 residues. Trimming at V came to 5 bases and at J to 0 bases, leaving 9 bases not matched to a gene. Written as DNA, the CDR3 is TGTGCCAGCAGCCGAGCGTTGCGGGAGACGAACACCGGGGAGCTGTTTTTT. It codes for CASSRALRETNTGELFF.

The chain carries TRBV19 and TRBJ1-3; D uncertain. Trimming cost V 2 bases and J 0 bases, with 14 bases left between them. CDR1 LNHDA and CDR2 SQIVND come from the germline V gene (reference sequence). The CDR3 runs to 17 residues. The CDR3 sequence is CASSIYPLALSGNTIYF. The CDR3 nucleotides read TGTGCCAGTAGTATATATCCACTGGCCCTCTCTGGAAACACCATATATTTT.

The chain combines TRBV11-2 with TRBJ2-2; 10 bases map to TRBD2. Trimming took 5 bases from V and 2 from J; bases not matched to a gene: 8. The germline V gene encodes CDR1 SGHAT and CDR2 FQNNGV. The CDR3 extends over 17 amino acids. The CDR3 loop is CASSRSSGGDNTGELFF. The DNA of the CDR3 is TGTGCCAGCAGCCGGTCGAGCGGGGGGGACAACACCGGGGAGCTGTTTTTT.

This chain links TRBV9 with TRBJ2-3, with TRBD2 identical over 9 bases. The germline V gene encodes CDR1 SGDLS and CDR2 YYNGEE. The junction had 7 bases not matched to a gene; V was cut back by 0 bases and J by 2 bases. The CDR3 is 17 amino acids. CDR3 loop: CASSVEGGGAPTDTQYF. The CDR3 region has the DNA TGTGCCAGCAGCGTAGAGGGCGGGGGGGCCCCCACAGATACGCAGTATTTT.

This chain uses TRBV7-3 with TRBJ1-6; possible D gene TRBD1, 5 bases. The germline V gene encodes CDR1 SGHTA and CDR2 FQGTGA. The CDR3 is 13 residues long. Trimming took 5 bases from V and 9 from J, leaving 11 bases between them. The CDR3 region is CASSPDGGSPLHF. The CDR3 DNA sequence: TGTGCCAGCAGCCCCGATGGGGGTTCACCCCTCCACTTT. Supplemented by reference TRBV7-3 and TRBJ1-6, the full variable domain reads GAGVSQTPSNKVTEKGKYVELRCDPISGHTALYWYRQSLGQGPEFLIYFQGTGAADDSGLPNDRFFAVRPEGSVSTLKIQRTERGDSAVYLCASSPDGGSPLHFGNGTRLTVT.

The chain combines TRBV5-1 with TRBJ2-5; maybe TRBD1 (5 bases). The germline V gene has CDR1 SGHRS and CDR2 YFSETQ. This CDR3 spans 13 amino acids. Trimming removed 4 bases at V and 5 bases at J, with 12 bases between. CDR3 coding DNA: TGCGCCAGCAGCCCGACAGTGATGGAGACCCAGTACTTC. It codes for CASSPTVMETQYF. Complete variable domain (other parts from reference TRBV5-1 and TRBJ2-5): KAGVTQTPRYLIKTRGQQVTLSCSPISGHRSVSWYQQTPGQGLQFLFEYFSETQRNKGNFPGRFSGRQFSNSRSEMNVSTLELGDSALYLCASSPTVMETQYFGPGTRLLVL.

This chain joins TRBV6-5 and TRBJ2-2, with D hard to call. CDR1 and CDR2 from the germline V gene are MNHEY and SVGAGI. CDR3 size: 14 residues. Between the trimmed V and J ends, which lost 4 bases and 2 bases, there was a span of 8 bases. This CDR3 is CASSFQLNTGELFF. CDR3 nucleotide sequence: TGTGCCAGCAGTTTTCAGCTTAACACCGGGGAGCTGTTTTTT.

This chain connects TRBV5-6 to TRBJ2-5; TRBD2 aligns across 9 bases. The CDR3 loop spans 15 amino acids. V was clipped by 0 bases and J by 5 bases; unmatched bases: 5. From germline, CDR1 is SGHDT and CDR2 YYEEEE. DNA of the CDR3: TGTGCCAGCAGCTTGGTAGCGGGAGTAGGGGAGACCCAGTACTTC. This encodes CASSLVAGVGETQYF. Full variable domain (missing parts from reference TRBV5-6 and TRBJ2-5): DAGVTQSPTHLIKTRGQQVTLRCSPKSGHDTVSWYQQALGQGPQFIFQYYEEEERQRGNFPDRFSGHQFPNYSSELNVNALLLGDSALYLCASSLVAGVGETQYFGPGTRLLVL.

The chain joins TRBV11-2 to TRBJ1-4; D possibly corresponds to TRBD1 (6 bases). The germline CDR1 and CDR2 sequences are SGHAT and FQNNGV. V lost 5 bases, J lost 6 bases, and 13 bases lay in between. The CDR3 is made up of 14 amino acids. The chain's CDR3 is CASSHGGGYEKLFF. The CDR3 DNA follows: TGTGCCAGCAGCCACGGGGGCGGATATGAAAAACTGTTTTTT.

This clone has only one observation. This rearrangement joins TRBV19 to TRBJ1-5, with D hard to call. Germline values: CDR1 LNHDA, CDR2 SQIVND (reference sequence). With 1 base removed from V and 0 bases from J, the gap between germline ends came to 10 bases. The CDR3 extends over 16 amino acids. The CDR3 protein is CASSIVSSHSNQPQHF. CDR3 nucleotides: TGTGCCAGTAGTATAGTATCCAGCCATAGCAATCAGCCCCAGCATTTT.

V usage is TRBV5-1 and J usage is TRBJ1-1; D not certain. V was pared by 0 bases and J by 1 base, with 4 bases between. CDR3 length: 13 residues. The germline V gene has CDR1 SGHRS and CDR2 YFSETQ. The CDR3 loop is CASSLDPNTEAFF. For the CDR3, the DNA is TGCGCCAGCAGCTTGGACCCGAACACTGAAGCTTTCTTT.

J is TRBJ1-6 and V is TRBV21-1. TRBV21-1 is a pseudogene. CDR3 length equals 15 residues. The DNA of the CDR3 is TGTGCCAGCAGCAAAGAAACCTGGGGTAATTCACCCCTCCACTTT. Translating gives CASSKETWGNSPLHF.

The gene calls are TRBV7-8 and TRBJ2-1, with a possible D match to TRBD1 (7 bases). Germline assignment: CDR1 SGHVS and CDR2 FQNEAQ. There are 17 residues in the CDR3. V lost 5 bases to trimming and J lost 8 bases, with 25 bases between them. CDR3 sequence: CASSQRRGQGGGDEQFF. CDR3 coding DNA: TGTGCCAGCAGCCAACGGAGGGGGCAGGGAGGAGGTGATGAGCAGTTCTTC.

V is TRBV18 and J is TRBJ2-5; D is perhaps TRBD1 (5 bases). CDR3 size: 15 residues. In germline, CDR1 is KGHSH, CDR2 LQKENI. V gave up 2 bases and J gave up 2 bases, with 12 bases separating them. Written as DNA, the CDR3 is TGTGCCAGCTCACCATCGACAGTCGTTCAAGAGACCCAGTACTTC. It translates to CASSPSTVVQETQYF.

A few counts support this clone. The rearrangement joins TRBV5-1 to TRBJ1-6; D gene ambiguous. Germline CDR1 and CDR2: SGHRS and YFSETQ. This CDR3 has 15 residues. V was trimmed by 0 bases and J by 6 bases, leaving 10 bases between them. CDR3 sequence reads: CASSLDHGSNSPLHF. Here the CDR3 DNA reads TGCGCCAGCAGCTTGGATCATGGTAGTAATTCACCCCTCCACTTT.

J is TRBJ1-4 and V is TRBV28, with TRBD1 identical over 9 bases. The CDR3 is 15 residues long. Germline CDR1 reads MDHEN; CDR2 reads SYDVKM. Trimming at V came to 6 bases and at J to 7 bases, leaving 9 bases not matched to a gene. The CDR3 region has the DNA TGTGCCAGCAGACCTGGGGGACAGGGAGGTGAAAAACTGTTTTTT. Translated, it gives CASRPGGQGGEKLFF.

The V and J genes are TRBV29-1 and TRBJ2-1; 12 nucleotides match TRBD2. V lost 7 bases, J lost 10 bases, and 17 bases stayed unmatched. Germline V gene lookup returns CDR1 SQVTM and CDR2 ANQGSEA. This CDR3 region has 16 residues. CDR3 nucleotide sequence: TGCAGCGCTACCGGGGCGTTATGGACTAGCGGGATAGAGCAGTTCTTC. As protein: CSATGALWTSGIEQFF.

The V call is TRBV13, the J call TRBJ2-4; TRBD2 is a possible D gene (5 bases). V was shortened by 5 bases and J by 1 base, with 12 bases between the two germline ends. The CDR3 runs to 15 residues. In germline, CDR1 is PRHDT, CDR2 FYEKMQ (reference sequence). Written as DNA, the CDR3 is TGTGCCAGCAGCCCCGAGGGCGGCGCCAAAAACATTCAGTACTTC. Its translation: CASSPEGGAKNIQYF.

By share, this clone counts as medium-sized. The rearrangement links TRBV7-9 to TRBJ2-5; the D is unclear. V was trimmed by 1 base and J by 9 bases, leaving 6 bases between them. The CDR3 runs to 11 residues. CDR1 SEHNR and CDR2 FQNEAQ come from the germline V gene (reference sequence). This CDR3 reads CASSLGSAQYF. CDR3 coding DNA: TGTGCCAGCAGCTTAGGATCGGCCCAGTACTTC.